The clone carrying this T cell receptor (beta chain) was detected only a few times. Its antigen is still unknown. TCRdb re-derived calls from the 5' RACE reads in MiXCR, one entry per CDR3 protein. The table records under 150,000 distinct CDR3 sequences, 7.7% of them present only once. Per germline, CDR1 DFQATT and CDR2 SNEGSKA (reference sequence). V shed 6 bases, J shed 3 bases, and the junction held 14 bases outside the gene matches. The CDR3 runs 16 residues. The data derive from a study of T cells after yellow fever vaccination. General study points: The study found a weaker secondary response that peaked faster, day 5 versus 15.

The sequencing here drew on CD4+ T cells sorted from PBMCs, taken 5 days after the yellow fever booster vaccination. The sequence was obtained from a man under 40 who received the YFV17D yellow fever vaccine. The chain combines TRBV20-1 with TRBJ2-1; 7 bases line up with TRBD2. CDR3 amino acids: CSAPKTGTNLYNEQFF. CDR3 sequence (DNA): TGCAGTGCGCCAAAGACCGGGACTAACCTCTACAATGAGCAGTTCTTC.